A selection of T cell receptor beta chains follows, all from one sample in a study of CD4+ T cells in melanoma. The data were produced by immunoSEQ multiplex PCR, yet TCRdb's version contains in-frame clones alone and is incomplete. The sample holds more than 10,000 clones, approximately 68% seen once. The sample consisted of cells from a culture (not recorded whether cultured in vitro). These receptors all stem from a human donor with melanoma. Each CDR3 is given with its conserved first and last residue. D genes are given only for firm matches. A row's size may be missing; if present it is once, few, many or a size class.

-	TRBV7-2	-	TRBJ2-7	CASSLVRRFGGPSTEQYF	TGTGCCAGCAGCTTAGTGAGGCGGTTCGGCGGGCCCTCTACGGAGCAGTACTTC
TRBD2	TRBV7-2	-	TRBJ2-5	CASSLVSGGSETQYF	TGTGCCAGCAGCTTAGTTAGCGGGGGATCAGAGACCCAGTACTTC
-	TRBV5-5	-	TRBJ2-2	CASSLSGRTSGTGELFF	TGTGCCAGCAGCTTGTCGGGCAGGACCTCCGGGACCGGGGAGCTGTTTTTT
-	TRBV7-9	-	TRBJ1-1	CASGPDTRNTEAFF	TGTGCCAGCGGGCCGGATACCAGAAACACTGAAGCTTTCTTT
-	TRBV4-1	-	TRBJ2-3	CASSQFTGIGTDTQYF	TGCGCCAGCAGCCAGTTTACAGGGATTGGCACAGATACGCAGTATTTT
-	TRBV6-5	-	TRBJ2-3	CASSSSWSSLTDTQYF	TGTGCCAGCAGTTCCTCTTGGTCTAGCCTCACAGATACGCAGTATTTT
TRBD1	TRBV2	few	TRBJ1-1	CASSEAPGGLLYTEAFF	TGTGCCAGCAGTGAAGCCCCAGGGGGCCTTCTCTACACTGAAGCTTTCTTT
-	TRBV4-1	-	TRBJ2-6	CASSQDSILTSGANVLTF	TGCGCCAGCAGCCAAGATTCGATACTGACCTCTGGGGCCAACGTCCTGACTTTC
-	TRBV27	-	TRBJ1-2	CASSLSRASNYGYTF	TGTGCCAGCAGTTTGTCCCGGGCCTCTAACTATGGCTACACCTTC
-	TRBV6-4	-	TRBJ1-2	CASRLDGYTF	TGTGCCAGCAGATTAGATGGCTACACCTTC
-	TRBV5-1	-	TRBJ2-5	CASSPNPAGETQYF	TGCGCCAGCAGCCCTAACCCGGCCGGAGAGACCCAGTACTTC
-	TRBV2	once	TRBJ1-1	CASSLPGFGTEAFF	TGTGCCAGCAGCTTACCGGGGTTCGGCACTGAAGCTTTCTTT
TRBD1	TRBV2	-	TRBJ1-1	CASRKLPGQGSEAFF	TGTGCCAGCAGAAAGCTTCCGGGACAGGGGTCTGAAGCTTTCTTT
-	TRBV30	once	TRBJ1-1	CAWLVFETEAFF	TGTGCCTGGCTGGTATTTGAGACTGAAGCTTTCTTT
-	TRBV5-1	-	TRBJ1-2	CASSLASISYGYTF	TGCGCCAGCAGCTTGGCCTCGATCTCATATGGCTACACCTTC
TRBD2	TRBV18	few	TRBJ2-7	CASSPGLANSYEQYF	TGTGCCAGCTCACCGGGACTAGCAAACTCCTACGAGCAGTACTTC
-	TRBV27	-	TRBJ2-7	CASSLTPSPHEQYF	TGTGCCAGCAGTTTAACGCCCTCCCCCCACGAGCAGTACTTC
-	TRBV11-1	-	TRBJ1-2	CASSFLANYGYTF	TGTGCCAGCAGCTTTTTGGCTAACTATGGCTACACCTTC
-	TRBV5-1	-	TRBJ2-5	CASSLEGASQGTQYF	TGCGCCAGCAGCTTGGAAGGGGCGAGTCAAGGGACCCAGTACTTC
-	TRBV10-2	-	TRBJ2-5	CASSWTAQETQYF	TGCGCCAGCTCCTGGACAGCGCAAGAGACCCAGTACTTC
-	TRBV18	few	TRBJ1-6	CASSPDTLYNSPLHF	TGTGCCAGCTCACCGGATACCCTCTATAATTCACCCCTCCACTTT
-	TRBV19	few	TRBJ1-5	CASHRRGQGYQPQHF	TGTGCCAGCCATCGACGGGGGCAGGGTTATCAGCCCCAGCATTTT
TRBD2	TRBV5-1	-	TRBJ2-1	CASSLGTGGMAYNEQFF	TGCGCCAGCAGCTTGGGTACGGGAGGGATGGCCTACAATGAGCAGTTCTTC
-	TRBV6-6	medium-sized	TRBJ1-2	CASSYQGDYGYTF	TGTGCCAGCAGTTATCAGGGTGACTATGGCTACACCTTC
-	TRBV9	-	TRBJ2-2	CASSGRDLISGELFF	TGTGCCAGCAGCGGCCGGGACTTAATATCCGGGGAGCTGTTTTTT
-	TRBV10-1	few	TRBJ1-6	CAGWDYNSPLHF	TGCGCCGGGTGGGACTATAATTCACCCCTCCACTTT
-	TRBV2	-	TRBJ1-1	CASSGATRGWNTEAFF	TGTGCCAGCAGTGGGGCGACTAGGGGGTGGAACACTGAAGCTTTCTTT
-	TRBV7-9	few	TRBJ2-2	CASSGRMNELFF	TGTGCCAGCAGCGGCCGAATGAATGAGCTGTTTTTT
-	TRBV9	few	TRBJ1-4	CASSRDGEKLFF	TGTGCCAGCAGTCGGGACGGGGAAAAACTGTTTTTT
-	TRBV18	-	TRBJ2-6	CASSPRSGEANVLTF	TGTGCCAGCTCACCACGCTCGGGGGAGGCCAACGTCCTGACTTTC
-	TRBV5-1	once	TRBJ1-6	CASSLAPGGIGNSPLHF	TGCGCCAGCAGCTTGGCCCCCGGGGGGATAGGTAATTCACCCCTCCACTTT
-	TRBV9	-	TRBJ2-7	CASSVDAQTYEQYF	TGTGCCAGCAGCGTAGACGCACAGACCTACGAGCAGTACTTC
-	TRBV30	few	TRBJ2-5	CAWSVKSWGNEETQYF	TGTGCCTGGAGTGTAAAGAGTTGGGGGAACGAAGAGACCCAGTACTTC
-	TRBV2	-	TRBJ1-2	CASSTQTANYGYTF	TGTGCCAGCAGTACCCAAACAGCTAACTATGGCTACACCTTC
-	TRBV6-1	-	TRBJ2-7	CASSQKTVPYEQYF	TGTGCCAGCAGTCAAAAGACGGTCCCCTACGAGCAGTACTTC
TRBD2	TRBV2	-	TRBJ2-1	CASSEAIWGGRNEQFF	TGTGCCAGCAGTGAAGCTATCTGGGGGGGAAGGAATGAGCAGTTCTTC
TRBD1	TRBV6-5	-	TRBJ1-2	CASSSTGQGRSGYTF	TGTGCCAGCAGTTCCACTGGACAGGGCCGGAGTGGCTACACCTTC
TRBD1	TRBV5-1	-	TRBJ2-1	CASSQGTGDNEQFF	TGCGCCAGCAGCCAGGGGACAGGGGACAATGAGCAGTTCTTC
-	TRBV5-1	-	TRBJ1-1	CASSPRPGQNTEAFF	TGCGCCAGCAGCCCGAGGCCGGGACAGAACACTGAAGCTTTCTTT
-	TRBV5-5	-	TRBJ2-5	CASSFGISSLYF	TGTGCCAGCAGCTTTGGGATATCTTCTCTGTACTTC
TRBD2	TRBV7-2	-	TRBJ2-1	CASSWDSGGVRNEQFF	TGTGCCAGCAGTTGGGACAGCGGGGGGGTTCGCAATGAGCAGTTCTTC
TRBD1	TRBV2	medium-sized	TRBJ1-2	CASRGQVVWYGYTF	TGTGCCAGCAGGGGACAGGTAGTGTGGTATGGCTACACCTTC
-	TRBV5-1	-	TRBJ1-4	CASSPHRGESTNEKLFF	TGCGCCAGCAGCCCCCATCGGGGGGAATCAACTAATGAAAAACTGTTTTTT
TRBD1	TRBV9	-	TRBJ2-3	CASSFRTGLSTDTQYF	TGTGCCAGCAGCTTCAGGACAGGCCTTAGCACAGATACGCAGTATTTT
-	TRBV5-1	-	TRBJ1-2	CASSLVSGRVNYGYTF	TGCGCCAGCAGCTTGGTATCAGGGCGAGTAAACTATGGCTACACCTTC
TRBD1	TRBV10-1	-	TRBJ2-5	CASSESLRDRENQETQYF	TGCGCCAGCAGTGAGTCCCTCCGGGACAGGGAGAATCAAGAGACCCAGTACTTC
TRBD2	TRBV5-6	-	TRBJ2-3	CASSPRRGLAGTDTQYF	TGTGCCAGCAGCCCCAGAAGGGGTCTAGCGGGGACAGATACGCAGTATTTT
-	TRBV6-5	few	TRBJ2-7	CARLVGYYEQYF	TGTGCCAGGCTGGTAGGGTACTACGAGCAGTACTTC
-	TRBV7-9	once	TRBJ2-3	CASSLGLPTDTQYF	TGTGCCAGCAGCTTAGGCTTACCCACAGATACGCAGTATTTT
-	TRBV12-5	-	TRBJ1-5	CASGFGGWPEGNQPQHF	TGTGCTAGTGGTTTTGGGGGCTGGCCGGAAGGAAATCAGCCCCAGCATTTT
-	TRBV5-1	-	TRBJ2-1	CASSINKGRALYNEQFF	TGCGCCAGCAGCATAAACAAGGGCCGGGCCCTTTACAATGAGCAGTTCTTC
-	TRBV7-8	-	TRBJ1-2	CASSPELTGLASGYTF	TGTGCCAGCAGCCCGGAACTGACAGGTCTCGCTTCTGGCTACACCTTC
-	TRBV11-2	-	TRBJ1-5	CASSLEISNQPQHF	TGTGCCAGCAGCTTAGAGATTAGCAATCAGCCCCAGCATTTT
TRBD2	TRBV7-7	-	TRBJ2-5	CASSLLAGAGTQYF	TGTGCCAGCAGCTTACTAGCGGGGGCCGGGACCCAGTACTTC